The 27 T cell receptor beta chains below all came from one sample that was sequenced in a study of T cell changes during pregnancy in multiple sclerosis. Libraries were prepared by immunoSEQ multiplex PCR; TCRdb keeps only in-frame clonotypes and omits some of them. The sample yields over 100,000 clones, 92% seen once. The material was peripheral blood, obtained in the third trimester of pregnancy. The receptors were sampled from a female donor with multiple sclerosis, enrolled in a pregnancy study.

V and J are TRBV2 and TRBJ1-4; 8 bases map to TRBD1. The CDR3 consists of 14 residues. J was trimmed by 2 bases and V by 6 bases; bases with no gene match: 2. Germline V lookup: CDR1 SNHLY, CDR2 FYNNEI. CDR3: CASRWTGTNEKLFF. CDR3 sequence (DNA): TGTGCCAGCAGATGGACAGGGACTAATGAAAAACTGTTTTTT.

V gene TRBV18 combines with J gene TRBJ1-5, with 7 bases lining up with TRBD1. The germline V gene has CDR1 KGHSH and CDR2 LQKENI. The CDR3 is 19 amino acids. V gave up 2 bases and J gave up 1 base; unmatched junction bases: 14. CDR3 protein: CASSPARQGDRVSNQPQHF. CDR3 nucleotides: TGTGCCAGCTCACCAGCCCGACAGGGCGATCGGGTGAGCAATCAGCCCCAGCATTTT.

The chain couples TRBV11-2 to TRBJ2-1; D not resolved. CDR1 is SGHAT and CDR2 is FQNNGV in the germline V gene. V lost 1 base and J 14 bases, leaving 6 bases between the germline ends. CDR3 length: 10 amino acids. The DNA of the CDR3 is TGTGCCAGCAGCTTAGGCCAGAAGTTCTTC. Translation: CASSLGQKFF.

The CDR3 is CASTIQPPGELFF. The CDR3 DNA is TGTGCCAGCACCATACAGCCGCCCGGGGAGCTGTTTTTT. This sequence joins TRBV28 and TRBJ2-2; D unresolved. This CDR3 is built from 13 residues. CDR1 MDHEN and CDR2 SYDVKM come from the germline V gene. The ends were cut back, 7 bases at V and 6 bases at J, with 12 bases in the middle.

This clone was picked up a small number of times. V is TRBV9 and J is TRBJ1-2; TRBD1 matches 7 bases. The CDR3 contains 14 residues. J was trimmed by 4 bases and V by 3 bases; bases with no gene match: 6. Germline V gene sequence: CDR1 SGDLS, CDR2 YYNGEE. CDR3 residues: CASSANTGVYGYTF. For the CDR3, the DNA is TGTGCCAGCAGCGCAAACACAGGGGTCTATGGCTACACCTTC. The variable domain in full, completed from reference TRBV9 and TRBJ1-2, reads DSGVTQTPKHLITATGQRVTLRCSPRSGDLSVYWYQQSLDQGLQFLIQYYNGEERAKGNILERFSAQQFPDLHSELNLSSLELGDSALYFCASSANTGVYGYTFGSGTRLTVV.

This chain connects TRBV6-5 to TRBJ1-1; TRBD1 matches at 7 bases. Trimming removed 6 bases from V and 0 bases from J; junction bases left unmatched: 4. The CDR3 runs to 14 residues. The germline CDR1 and CDR2 sequences are MNHEY and SVGAGI. In DNA form, the CDR3 reads TGTGCCAGCAGATCCGGGACAGTGAACACTGAAGCTTTCTTT. This sequence encodes CASRSGTVNTEAFF.

V and J are TRBV28 and TRBJ1-1; possibly TRBD1 for D (5 bases). CDR1 is MDHEN and CDR2 is SYDVKM in the germline V gene. Trimming pared 4 bases from V and 2 bases from J, leaving 11 bases between. This CDR3 contains 14 residues. In DNA form, the CDR3 reads TGTGCCAGCAGTTCGCAGGGAGGCAACACTGAAGCTTTCTTT. This codes for CASSSQGGNTEAFF.

V is TRBV16 and J is TRBJ1-2; no reliable D call. The germline gives CDR1 KGHSY, CDR2 FQNENV. The CDR3 is 14 amino acids. V shed 2 bases and J shed 4 bases, with 11 bases lying between them. CDR3 DNA sequence: TGTGCCAGCAGCCAAACCGGGATTCTCTATGGCTACACCTTC. Its protein product is CASSQTGILYGYTF.

This chain uses TRBV4-1 with TRBJ1-3, with D maybe TRBD1 (5 bases). The CDR3 is 15 residues long. Trimming pared 4 bases from V and 3 bases from J, leaving 13 bases between. The germline gives CDR1 MGHRA, CDR2 YSYEKL. Written as DNA, the CDR3 is TGCGCCAGCAGCCCCCTCGGGGGAGGTGGAAACACCATATATTTT. It yields the protein CASSPLGGGGNTIYF.

V and J are TRBV27 and TRBJ2-7; 7 nucleotides line up with TRBD1. V lost 6 bases to trimming and J lost 6 bases; unmatched junction nucleotides: 14. This CDR3 is built from 15 residues. Per the germline V gene, CDR1 is MNHEY and CDR2 is SMNVEV (reference sequence). The CDR3 protein is CASSLSYRGRTEQYF. The CDR3 DNA reads as TGTGCCAGCAGCTTGTCATACAGGGGTCGGACCGAGCAGTACTTC.

V and J are TRBV5-1 and TRBJ2-7; D possibly corresponds to TRBD2 (6 bases). CDR3 size: 13 residues. CDR1 is SGHRS, CDR2 YFSETQ, per germline. The ends were cut back, 3 bases at V and 7 bases at J, with 14 bases in the middle. CDR3 protein: CASSSQTGGEQYF. For the CDR3, the DNA is TGCGCCAGCAGCTCGCAGACTGGGGGGGAGCAGTACTTC.

This clone was recorded once. The chain links TRBV6-6 to TRBJ2-7; no clear D. Germline V gives CDR1 MNHNY, CDR2 SVGAGI (reference sequence). V lost 2 bases and J 3 bases, leaving 11 bases between the germline ends. The CDR3 covers 14 residues. Here the CDR3 reads CASSYAMGLYEQYF. The CDR3 DNA reads TGTGCCAGCAGTTACGCGATGGGCCTCTACGAGCAGTACTTC.

The chain employs TRBV27 and TRBJ1-2, with TRBD1 matching over 10 bases. Germline trimming cut 3 bases from V and 8 bases from J; bases unmatched to any gene: 15. The length of the CDR3 is 17 residues. Germline V gene sequence: CDR1 MNHEY, CDR2 SMNVEV (reference sequence). The CDR3 spells CASSLMTTGGASEGYTF. The CDR3 bases are TGTGCCAGCAGTTTGATGACGACAGGGGGCGCTTCCGAAGGCTACACCTTC.

The chain recombines TRBV19 with TRBJ1-5; D remains unclear. V lost 0 bases, J lost 0 bases, and 3 bases lay in between. The V gene's germline CDR1 is LNHDA and CDR2 SQIVND (reference sequence). The CDR3 length is 14 residues. The CDR3 coding sequence is TGTGCCAGTAGTATAGAGTATAGCAATCAGCCCCAGCATTTT. It encodes CASSIEYSNQPQHF. Full variable domain (remainder filled in from reference TRBV19 and TRBJ1-5): DGGITQSPKYLFRKEGQNVTLSCEQNLNHDAMYWYRQDPGQGLRLIYYSQIVNDFQKGDIAEGYSVSREKKESFPLTVTSAQKNPTAFYLCASSIEYSNQPQHFGDGTRLSIL.

This chain links TRBV19 with TRBJ1-4, with a weak D call TRBD1 (5 bases). Trimming cost V 2 bases and J 4 bases, with 11 bases left between them. The V gene's germline CDR1 is LNHDA and CDR2 SQIVND (reference sequence). The length of the CDR3 is 15 residues. CDR3 residues: CASSIYRSYNEKLFF. The CDR3 DNA is TGTGCCAGTAGTATATACAGGAGTTATAATGAAAAACTGTTTTTT.

The V and J genes are TRBV7-6 and TRBJ2-1; TRBD2 aligns across 7 bases. J gave up 2 bases and V 2 bases, and 6 bases lay outside the gene matches. Germline CDR1 and CDR2: SGHVS and FNYEAQ. This CDR3 region has 16 residues. In DNA form, the CDR3 reads TGTGCCAGCAGCTTATCCGGGCTAGCGGCCTACAATGAGCAGTTCTTC. It specifies CASSLSGLAAYNEQFF.

This clone was found a few times. The rearrangement joins TRBV10-1 to TRBJ1-2; maybe TRBD1 (5 bases). Germline V CDR1 and CDR2: WNHNN, SYGVQD (reference sequence). V lost 8 bases, J lost 0 bases, and 10 bases lay in between. CDR3 size: 13 residues. In nucleotides, the CDR3 is TGCGCCAGCCCGACAGACGCTAACTATGGCTACACCTTC. This translates into CASPTDANYGYTF.

This clone showed up just a few times. The gene calls are TRBV30 and TRBJ1-1; D gene uncertain. Per the germline V gene, CDR1 is GTSNPN and CDR2 is SVGIG (reference sequence). The CDR3 runs to 13 residues. Trimming removed 2 bases at V and 3 bases at J, with 10 bases between. The CDR3 sequence is CAWSRNRDTEAFF. The DNA of the CDR3 is TGTGCCTGGAGTCGTAACCGGGACACTGAAGCTTTCTTT.

This chain links TRBV7-9 with TRBJ1-5; TRBD1 might be the D (5 bases). This CDR3 spans 15 amino acids. Per germline, CDR1 SEHNR and CDR2 FQNEAQ (reference sequence). V was clipped by 1 base and J by 1 base, with 8 bases between them. This chain's CDR3 is CASSLVAGSNQPQHF. The DNA for the CDR3 is TGTGCCAGCAGCTTAGTGGCAGGGAGCAATCAGCCCCAGCATTTT. Looking up the rest from reference TRBV7-9 and TRBJ1-5 gives the full variable domain: DTGVSQNPRHKITKRGQNVTFRCDPISEHNRLYWYRQTLGQGPEFLTYFQNEAQLEKSRLLSDRFSAERPKGSFSTLEIQRTEQGDSAMYLCASSLVAGSNQPQHFGDGTRLSIL.

The V call is TRBV19, the J call TRBJ1-5; weak D call: TRBD1 (6 bases). Trimming cost V 6 bases and J 0 bases, with 15 bases left between them. This CDR3 has 16 residues. The V gene's germline CDR1 is LNHDA and CDR2 SQIVND (reference sequence). CDR3 loop: CASSIGDRISNQPQHF. In DNA form, the CDR3 reads TGTGCCAGTAGCATTGGTGACAGGATTAGCAATCAGCCCCAGCATTTT.

The rearrangement uses TRBV6-1 and TRBJ1-2; D perhaps matches TRBD1 (5 bases). Trimming left V 0 bases short and J 5 bases short, with 16 bases between. The germline V gene has CDR1 MNHNS and CDR2 SASEGT. The CDR3 loop spans 16 amino acids. The CDR3 is CASSEALQLTVYGYTF. The CDR3, as DNA: TGTGCCAGCAGTGAAGCGCTTCAGTTGACAGTGTATGGCTACACCTTC.

The chain uses TRBV7-9 and TRBJ2-6; the match to TRBD2 covers 15 bases. The CDR3 is 19 residues long. The V segment lost 4 bases and the J segment 2 bases; nucleotides outside the gene matches: 6. Germline values: CDR1 SEHNR, CDR2 FQNEAQ (reference sequence). In nucleotides, the CDR3 is TGTGCCAGCAGCTCCCTTAGGACTAGCGGGAGGGCTGGGGCCAACGTCCTGACTTTC. Amino acid sequence: CASSSLRTSGRAGANVLTF.

V gene TRBV7-3 combines with J gene TRBJ2-5; possible D gene TRBD1, 5 bases. Germline CDR1 is SGHTA and CDR2 is FQGTGA. Trimming left V 2 bases short and J 1 base short, with 11 bases between. CDR3 size: 15 residues. CDR3 DNA: TGTGCCAGCAGCTTAGGTGCAGGGTTCCAAGAGACCCAGTACTTC. Translating gives CASSLGAGFQETQYF.

The chain employs TRBV6-4 and TRBJ1-2; 7 bases are shared with TRBD1. Germline V gives CDR1 MRHNA, CDR2 SNTAGT. The CDR3 extends over 15 amino acids. V trimming: 6 bases; J trimming: 4 bases; junction bases outside the gene matches: 11. The CDR3 DNA is TGTGCCAGCAGGAAAACAGGGGACGCCAGCTATGGCTACACCTTC. It codes for CASRKTGDASYGYTF.

The CDR3 sequence: CASSEQGMSTDTQYF. DNA of the CDR3: TGTGCCAGCAGCGAACAGGGTATGAGTACAGATACGCAGTATTTT. The chain is built from TRBV2 and TRBJ2-3; D possibly corresponds to TRBD1 (6 bases). Between the trimmed V and J ends, which lost 6 bases and 3 bases, there was a span of 16 bases. The germline gives CDR1 SNHLY, CDR2 FYNNEI. This CDR3 is built from 15 residues.

The chain has TRBV14 and TRBJ2-1; D possibly corresponds to TRBD1 (5 bases). The V and J ends lost 4 bases and 0 bases respectively, with 10 bases between them. The germline V gene encodes CDR1 SGHDN and CDR2 FVKESK. The CDR3 runs to 15 residues. CDR3 bases: TGTGCCAGCAGCCCCCACAGGAGCTCCTACAATGAGCAGTTCTTC. As protein: CASSPHRSSYNEQFF.

The chain is built from TRBV28 and TRBJ2-5; 7 nucleotides agree with TRBD1. Germline CDR1 and CDR2: MDHEN and SYDVKM. The CDR3 spans 16 residues. V lost 5 bases and J lost 9; bases outside the gene matches: 18. For the CDR3, the DNA is TGTGCCAGCAGTCTCCAAGGGACAGTTCCCTTAGGGGCCCAGTACTTC. Its protein is CASSLQGTVPLGAQYF.